The entry below describes one T cell receptor beta chain. This specimen comes from a study of blood T cell repertoires in COVID-19. Study in general: Italy, Spain and the United States were the sources of the convalescent and acute COVID-19 samples. Nucleic acid was either cDNA or gDNA, and it came from T cells, B-cell-depleted T cells, or PBMCs.

Trimming removed 7 bases from V and 1 base from J, with 13 bases in between. CDR1 and CDR2 (germline): SGHNT, YENEEA. The CDR3 is 14 amino acids. Source study methods: Reference gene primer amplification gave estimated nucleated cell counts. Measured with immunoSEQ multiplex PCR; TCRdb has only the in-frame clones, and not every one. V and J calls and clone size are as listed in that table; D and trimming were resolved from the DNA. The sample records 9,500 to 10,000 clones, roughly three quarters being singletons. The rearrangement joins TRBV11-3 to TRBJ1-1; possible D gene TRBD1, 5 bases. The sequence came from a man between 60 and 75 years old with active COVID-19. Sample: peripheral blood. The CDR3 sequence is CASIVGHQNTEAFF. In DNA form, the CDR3 reads TGTGCCAGCATCGTAGGACACCAGAACACTGAAGCTTTCTTT.